The next 15 T cell receptor beta chains were all read from a single sample in a study of CD8 T cells in Susac syndrome. RNA, at about 0.45 to 1 ug, was reverse transcribed with random hexamers. TCRdb reprocessed the immunoSEQ multiplex PCR reads via MiXCR and lists one record per CDR3 protein. Of approximately 220,000 distinct CDR3 sequences in the sample, 95% were seen once. Sequencing was carried out using CD4+ T cells from PBMCs. All receptors come from a human donor with multiple sclerosis.

The rearrangement links TRBV3-1 to TRBJ1-6; TRBD1 is a possible D gene (6 bases). Per the germline V gene, CDR1 is LGHDT and CDR2 is YNNKEL (reference sequence). The CDR3 is made up of 14 amino acids. V was shortened by 1 base and J by 11 bases, with 12 bases between the two germline ends. CDR3 amino acids: CASSQGQDWTPLHF. Written as DNA, the CDR3 is TGTGCCAGCAGCCAAGGACAGGATTGGACACCCCTCCACTTT.

The rearrangement joins TRBV30 to TRBJ2-1, with 10 bases identical to TRBD2. J was trimmed by 4 bases and V by 5 bases; bases with no gene match: 8. Germline CDR1 and CDR2: GTSNPN and SVGIG (reference sequence). There are 15 residues in the CDR3. The CDR3 DNA sequence: TGTGCCTGGGGATTGACTAGCGGGTTATACAATGAGCAGTTCTTC. Amino acids: CAWGLTSGLYNEQFF.

This clonotype was detected once. This chain connects TRBV20-1 to TRBJ2-7; 7 nucleotides align to TRBD1. V trimming: 3 bases; J trimming: 2 bases; junction bases outside the gene matches: 7. CDR1 and CDR2 from the germline V gene are DFQATT and SNEGSKA (reference sequence). This CDR3 is built from 14 residues. The DNA for the CDR3 is TGCAGTGCTAGGGTCTTAGGGGGCACCTACGAGCAGTACGTC. This translates into CSARVLGGTYEQYV.

This chain joins TRBV30 and TRBJ2-7; the D gene is possibly TRBD2 (6 bases). The germline V gene has CDR1 GTSNPN and CDR2 SVGIG (reference sequence). The CDR3 has 14 amino acids. V shed 4 bases and J shed 1 base, with 14 bases lying between them. The CDR3: CAWTKRDSSYEQYF. The CDR3 DNA reads TGTGCCTGGACCAAACGGGACTCATCCTACGAGCAGTACTTC.

This chain connects TRBV3-1 to TRBJ2-5, with 8 positions matching TRBD2. With V trimmed by 4 bases and J by 5 bases, 9 bases remained unmatched. The CDR3 spans 15 residues. The germline V gene has CDR1 LGHDT and CDR2 YNNKEL (reference sequence). CDR3 nucleotides: TGTGCCAGCAGCCTCCGACTAGCGTTGCAGGAGACCCAGTACTTC. It is translated as CASSLRLALQETQYF.

The chain links TRBV20-1 to TRBJ1-1, with D possibly being TRBD1 (6 bases). Trimming removed 5 bases at V and 5 bases at J, with 18 bases between. CDR3 length equals 14 residues. Germline V CDR1 and CDR2: DFQATT, SNEGSKA (reference sequence). Here the CDR3 DNA reads TGCAGTGCTCCAGGTGGGGGGGCGCGGACTGAAGCTTTCTTT. This codes for CSAPGGGARTEAFF.

The count of this clonotype is one. The rearrangement uses TRBV20-1 and TRBJ2-3; 8 positions agree with TRBD1. With 3 bases clipped from V and 9 bases from J, the junction kept 2 bases outside the gene matches. The CDR3 contains 11 residues. CDR1 is DFQATT, CDR2 SNEGSKA, per germline (reference sequence). This CDR3 is CSASNRGTQYF. The CDR3 DNA reads as TGCAGTGCTAGTAACAGGGGGACGCAGTATTTT.

The rearrangement joins TRBV30 to TRBJ2-1; TRBD1 is a possible D gene (5 bases). CDR1 is GTSNPN and CDR2 is SVGIG in the germline V gene (reference sequence). This CDR3 spans 14 amino acids. With 3 bases removed from V and 3 bases from J, the gap between germline ends came to 12 bases. Here the CDR3 reads CAWSGHGSYNEQFF. The CDR3 bases are TGTGCCTGGAGCGGACACGGCAGCTACAATGAGCAGTTCTTC.

The rearrangement links TRBV12-3 or TRBV12-4 to TRBJ2-3, with D possibly matching TRBD2 (6 bases). CDR3 length equals 12 residues. V gave up 3 bases and J gave up 6 bases, with 7 bases separating them. Here the CDR3 DNA reads TGTGCCAGCAGTTTTGGGGGGGATACGCAGTATTTT. Translation gives CASSFGGDTQYF.

J is TRBJ2-6 and V is TRBV28; D is ambiguous. The CDR3 is made up of 12 amino acids. CDR1 is MDHEN and CDR2 is SYDVKM in the germline V gene. V was cut by 11 bases and J by 0 bases, with 5 bases left in between. The CDR3: CAGSSGANVLTF. The CDR3 DNA sequence: TGTGCCGGATCCTCTGGGGCCAACGTCCTGACTTTC.

This sequence joins TRBV30 and TRBJ2-6; 7 bases match TRBD2. The CDR3 extends over 17 amino acids. The germline gives CDR1 GTSNPN, CDR2 SVGIG (reference sequence). Germline trimming cut 2 bases from V and 0 bases from J; bases unmatched to any gene: 7. CDR3 nucleotide sequence: TGTGCCTGGAGTCCCCCGGGAGGCTCCTCTGGGGCCAACGTCCTGACTTTC. It specifies CAWSPPGGSSGANVLTF.

This chain joins TRBV7-3 and TRBJ1-3, with D hard to call. This CDR3 region has 18 residues. With 3 bases removed from V and 0 bases from J, the gap between germline ends came to 18 bases. CDR1 SGHTA and CDR2 FQGTGA come from the germline V gene. The CDR3 region is CASSFFGPAADSGNTIYF. The CDR3 DNA reads as TGTGCCAGCAGCTTTTTTGGGCCGGCAGCAGACTCTGGAAACACCATATATTTT.

This chain joins TRBV3-1 and TRBJ1-6; 8 nucleotides line up with TRBD1. The CDR3 is made up of 16 amino acids. Germline V gene data show CDR1 as LGHDT and CDR2 as YNNKEL (reference sequence). The ends lost 3 bases at V and 8 bases at J; junction bases unmatched: 9. CDR3 amino acids: CASSQPQGAMDSPLHF. CDR3 in DNA: TGTGCCAGCAGCCAGCCCCAGGGGGCCATGGATTCACCCCTCCACTTT.

The chain recombines TRBV15 with TRBJ2-3; perhaps TRBD1 as D (5 bases). This CDR3 region has 14 residues. In germline, CDR1 is LNHNV, CDR2 YYDKDF (reference sequence). V lost 5 bases and J lost 2, with 11 bases in between. DNA for the CDR3: TGTGCCACCAGCGGACAAACCCACACAGATACGCAGTATTTT. Translation gives CATSGQTHTDTQYF.

The chain couples TRBV7-3 to TRBJ2-2; D unclear. This CDR3 has 12 amino acids. CDR1 is SGHTA and CDR2 is FQGTGA in the germline V gene. V was clipped by 6 bases and J by 5 bases, with 7 bases between them. The CDR3 DNA sequence: TGTGCCAGCAGTAGAAGGACCGGGGAGCTGTTTTTT. The encoded protein is CASSRRTGELFF.